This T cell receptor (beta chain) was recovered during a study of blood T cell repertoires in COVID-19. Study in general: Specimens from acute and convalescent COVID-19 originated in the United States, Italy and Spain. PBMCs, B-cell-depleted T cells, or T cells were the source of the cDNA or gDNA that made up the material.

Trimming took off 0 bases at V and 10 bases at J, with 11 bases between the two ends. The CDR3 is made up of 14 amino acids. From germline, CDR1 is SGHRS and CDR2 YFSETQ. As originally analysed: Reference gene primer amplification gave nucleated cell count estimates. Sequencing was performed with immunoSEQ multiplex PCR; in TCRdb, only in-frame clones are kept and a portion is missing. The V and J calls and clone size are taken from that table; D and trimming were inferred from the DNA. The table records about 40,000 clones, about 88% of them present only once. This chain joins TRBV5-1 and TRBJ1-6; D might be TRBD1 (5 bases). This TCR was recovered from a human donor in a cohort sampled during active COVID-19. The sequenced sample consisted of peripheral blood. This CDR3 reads CASSLGAGKSPLHF. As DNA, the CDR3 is TGCGCCAGCAGCTTGGGGGCAGGGAAATCACCCCTCCACTTT.